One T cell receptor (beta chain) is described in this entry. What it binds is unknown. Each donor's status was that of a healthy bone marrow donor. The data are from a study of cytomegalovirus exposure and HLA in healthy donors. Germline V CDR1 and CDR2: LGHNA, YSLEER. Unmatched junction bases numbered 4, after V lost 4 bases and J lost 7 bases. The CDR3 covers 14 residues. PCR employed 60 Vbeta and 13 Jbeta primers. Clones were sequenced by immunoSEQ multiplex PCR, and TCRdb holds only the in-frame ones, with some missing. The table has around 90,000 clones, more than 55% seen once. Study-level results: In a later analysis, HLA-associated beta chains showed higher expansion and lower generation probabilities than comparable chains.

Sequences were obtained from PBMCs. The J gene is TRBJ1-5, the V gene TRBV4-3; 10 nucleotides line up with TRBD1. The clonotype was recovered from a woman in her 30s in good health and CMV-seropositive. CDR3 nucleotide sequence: TGCGCCAGCAGCCTGGACAGGGGGGGGCAGCCCCAGCATTTT. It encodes CASSLDRGGQPQHF.